A selection of T cell receptor beta chains follows, all from one sample in a study of radiotherapy plus CTLA-4 blockade in lung cancer. Sequenced by immunoSEQ multiplex PCR; TCRdb stores in-frame clones only, minus some. Here the sample spans 85,000 to 95,000 clones, roughly four fifths being singletons. The source material was peripheral blood, sampled from a patient treated with radiotherapy plus ipilimumab. These receptors were collected from a human donor with non-small cell lung cancer that progressed on radiotherapy plus ipilimumab. Both conserved end residues are part of each CDR3. The order of the fields is CDR3 protein, CDR3 DNA, J gene, V gene, clone size, D gene. D genes are given only for firm matches. Clone size, where shown, is once, few, many, or a class for clones that have expanded.

CDR3 protein: CASSARLARAGELFF
CDR3 DNA: TGTGCCAGCAGCGCTAGACTAGCTAGAGCCGGGGAGCTGTTTTTT
J gene: TRBJ2-2
V gene: TRBV9
clone size: NA
D gene: TRBD2

CDR3 protein: CASSGSFSTDTQYF
CDR3 DNA: TGTGCCAGCAGCGGGTCCTTTTCCACAGATACGCAGTATTTT
J gene: TRBJ2-3
V gene: TRBV5-4
clone size: NA
D gene: NA

CDR3 protein: CASSQAGSSTDTQYF
CDR3 DNA: TGTGCCAGCAGCCAAGCCGGGTCTAGCACAGATACGCAGTATTTT
J gene: TRBJ2-3
V gene: TRBV4-2
clone size: few
D gene: NA

CDR3 protein: CASSKVGGYSNQPQHF
CDR3 DNA: TGTGCCAGCAGCAAAGTTGGCGGTTATAGCAATCAGCCCCAGCATTTT
J gene: TRBJ1-5
V gene: TRBV21-1
clone size: NA
D gene: NA

CDR3 protein: CASSWGLGRVSGELFF
CDR3 DNA: TGTGCCAGCAGTTGGGGACTCGGGCGGGTTTCCGGGGAGCTGTTTTTT
J gene: TRBJ2-2
V gene: TRBV7-2
clone size: NA
D gene: NA

CDR3 protein: CASSVRLGSGRSSPTYNEQFF
CDR3 DNA: TGTGCCAGCTCAGTACGACTGGGAAGCGGGAGATCTTCGCCTACCTATAATGAGCAGTTCTTC
J gene: TRBJ2-1
V gene: TRBV18
clone size: NA
D gene: TRBD2

CDR3 protein: CASSVLGTYNEQFF
CDR3 DNA: TGTGCCAGCAGCGTATTGGGGACGTACAATGAGCAGTTCTTC
J gene: TRBJ2-1
V gene: TRBV9
clone size: NA
D gene: NA

CDR3 protein: CASSYSGGGEQYF
CDR3 DNA: TGTGCCAGCAGTTACTCGGGGGGGGGCGAGCAGTACTTC
J gene: TRBJ2-7
V gene: TRBV6-5
clone size: once
D gene: TRBD2

CDR3 protein: CASSLDNAYEQYF
CDR3 DNA: TGTGCCAGCAGCTTGGACAATGCCTACGAGCAGTACTTC
J gene: TRBJ2-7
V gene: TRBV5-6
clone size: NA
D gene: NA

CDR3 protein: CASSPIRRGAGVSYEQYF
CDR3 DNA: TGTGCCAGCAGCCCCATACGCCGGGGGGCGGGAGTCAGCTACGAGCAGTACTTC
J gene: TRBJ2-7
V gene: TRBV11-2
clone size: NA
D gene: NA

CDR3 protein: CASSRDRGTDTQYF
CDR3 DNA: TGCGCCAGCAGTCGGGACAGGGGCACAGATACGCAGTATTTT
J gene: TRBJ2-3
V gene: TRBV5-1
clone size: NA
D gene: TRBD1

CDR3 protein: CASSRSYPAETSGYTF
CDR3 DNA: TGCGCCAGCAGCCGCTCATACCCAGCGGAAACTTCTGGCTACACCTTC
J gene: TRBJ1-2
V gene: TRBV4-1
clone size: NA
D gene: NA

CDR3 protein: CASSLDPGLREQFF
CDR3 DNA: TGCGCCAGCAGCTTGGATCCCGGCCTAAGGGAGCAGTTCTTC
J gene: TRBJ2-1
V gene: TRBV5-1
clone size: once
D gene: NA

CDR3 protein: CASSPSGRGTDTQYF
CDR3 DNA: TGTGCCAGCAGTCCTAGCGGGAGAGGCACAGATACGCAGTATTTT
J gene: TRBJ2-3
V gene: TRBV6-5
clone size: NA
D gene: TRBD2

CDR3 protein: CASSERVLSELAGTGELFF
CDR3 DNA: TGCGCCAGCAGCGAGCGTGTGCTCAGTGAGCTAGCGGGTACCGGGGAGCTGTTTTTT
J gene: TRBJ2-2
V gene: TRBV4-1
clone size: NA
D gene: TRBD2

CDR3 protein: CASGSSGSYNEQFF
CDR3 DNA: TGTGCCAGCGGCTCTAGCGGCTCCTACAATGAGCAGTTCTTC
J gene: TRBJ2-1
V gene: TRBV28
clone size: NA
D gene: TRBD2

CDR3 protein: CASSPTGRPSGTEAFF
CDR3 DNA: TGTGCCAGCAGCCCAACGGGTCGTCCCTCGGGCACTGAAGCTTTCTTT
J gene: TRBJ1-1
V gene: TRBV2
clone size: NA
D gene: NA

CDR3 protein: CSVEDQQKYYGYTF
CDR3 DNA: TGCAGCGTTGAAGACCAACAGAAATACTATGGCTACACCTTC
J gene: TRBJ1-2
V gene: TRBV29-1
clone size: once
D gene: NA

CDR3 protein: CASNQGTGELFF
CDR3 DNA: TGTGCCTCGAACCAGGGAACCGGGGAGCTGTTTTTT
J gene: TRBJ2-2
V gene: TRBV30
clone size: NA
D gene: NA

CDR3 protein: CASSAQSTGPGGTQYF
CDR3 DNA: TGTGCCAGCAGCGCCCAATCGACAGGGCCTGGTGGGACCCAGTACTTC
J gene: TRBJ2-5
V gene: TRBV9
clone size: NA
D gene: TRBD1

CDR3 protein: CASRKYRAEKLFF
CDR3 DNA: TGTGCCAGCAGAAAGTACAGGGCTGAAAAACTGTTTTTT
J gene: TRBJ1-4
V gene: TRBV28
clone size: few
D gene: NA

CDR3 protein: CASSPDRGDTEAFF
CDR3 DNA: TGTGCCAGCAGTCCCGACAGGGGGGACACTGAAGCTTTCTTT
J gene: TRBJ1-1
V gene: TRBV9
clone size: NA
D gene: TRBD1

CDR3 protein: CASSLAPGTSGGGQFF
CDR3 DNA: TGTGCCAGCAGCTTAGCCCCCGGGACTAGCGGGGGAGGGCAGTTCTTC
J gene: TRBJ2-1
V gene: TRBV7-8
clone size: NA
D gene: TRBD2

CDR3 protein: CASSGRQGREKLFF
CDR3 DNA: TGTGCCAGCAGTGGTAGACAGGGAAGGGAAAAACTGTTTTTT
J gene: TRBJ1-4
V gene: TRBV25-1
clone size: NA
D gene: TRBD1

CDR3 protein: CASLLGLAGAWYF
CDR3 DNA: TGTGCCAGCCTCTTAGGACTAGCGGGAGCGTGGTATTTT
J gene: TRBJ2-3
V gene: TRBV2
clone size: NA
D gene: TRBD2

CDR3 protein: CSVEGTSGSTDTQYF
CDR3 DNA: TGCAGCGTTGAAGGGACTAGCGGGAGCACAGATACGCAGTATTTT
J gene: TRBJ2-3
V gene: TRBV29-1
clone size: NA
D gene: TRBD2

CDR3 protein: CASSEWAGRVEKLFF
CDR3 DNA: TGTGCCAGCAGTGAATGGGCGGGAAGGGTCGAAAAACTGTTTTTT
J gene: TRBJ1-4
V gene: TRBV6-1
clone size: NA
D gene: NA

CDR3 protein: CASSLRGASYNEQFF
CDR3 DNA: TGTGCCAGCAGCTTACGGGGGGCCTCCTACAATGAGCAGTTCTTC
J gene: TRBJ2-1
V gene: TRBV7-3
clone size: few
D gene: NA

CDR3 protein: CASSVRGTGEDYGYTF
CDR3 DNA: TGTGCCAGCAGCGTACGTGGGACAGGGGAAGACTATGGCTACACCTTC
J gene: TRBJ1-2
V gene: TRBV9
clone size: NA
D gene: TRBD1

CDR3 protein: CASTTGTALYGYTF
CDR3 DNA: TGTGCCAGCACGACCGGGACAGCCCTCTATGGCTACACCTTC
J gene: TRBJ1-2
V gene: TRBV6-6
clone size: NA
D gene: TRBD1

CDR3 protein: CASTGGQGQPQHF
CDR3 DNA: TGTGCCAGCACGGGGGGGCAGGGACAGCCCCAGCATTTT
J gene: TRBJ1-5
V gene: TRBV2
clone size: NA
D gene: NA

CDR3 protein: CASSMGNPGQGAENIQYF
CDR3 DNA: TGTGCCAGTAGTATGGGCAACCCGGGACAGGGGGCGGAAAACATTCAGTACTTC
J gene: TRBJ2-4
V gene: TRBV19
clone size: NA
D gene: TRBD1

CDR3 protein: CASQETGGGTQYF
CDR3 DNA: TGTGCCAGCCAGGAGACAGGGGGTGGGACCCAGTACTTC
J gene: TRBJ2-5
V gene: TRBV6-5
clone size: NA
D gene: TRBD1

CDR3 protein: CASQDSNLNEQFF
CDR3 DNA: TGTGCCAGTCAGGACAGTAACCTCAATGAGCAGTTCTTC
J gene: TRBJ2-1
V gene: TRBV6-5
clone size: few
D gene: NA

CDR3 protein: CASSFQRDSAYYEQYF
CDR3 DNA: TGTGCCAGCAGCTTCCAACGGGACAGCGCATACTACGAGCAGTACTTC
J gene: TRBJ2-7
V gene: TRBV11-2
clone size: NA
D gene: TRBD1

CDR3 protein: CASSLVGSGGYNEQFF
CDR3 DNA: TGTGCCAGCAGCTTAGTTGGGTCAGGGGGCTACAATGAGCAGTTCTTC
J gene: TRBJ2-1
V gene: TRBV7-2
clone size: NA
D gene: TRBD1

CDR3 protein: CASSVDQSGEKLFF
CDR3 DNA: TGTGCCAGCAGCGTAGACCAAAGCGGGGAAAAACTGTTTTTT
J gene: TRBJ1-4
V gene: TRBV9
clone size: NA
D gene: NA

CDR3 protein: CASSEPGLAKNIQYF
CDR3 DNA: TGTGCCAGTAGTGAACCGGGACTAGCCAAAAACATTCAGTACTTC
J gene: TRBJ2-4
V gene: TRBV19
clone size: NA
D gene: NA

CDR3 protein: CAISDSRTGLYEQYF
CDR3 DNA: TGTGCCATCAGTGATTCGCGGACAGGGCTCTACGAGCAGTACTTC
J gene: TRBJ2-7
V gene: TRBV10-3
clone size: NA
D gene: TRBD1

CDR3 protein: CAWSRGGRETQYF
CDR3 DNA: TGTGCCTGGAGTAGAGGGGGGCGGGAGACCCAGTACTTC
J gene: TRBJ2-5
V gene: TRBV30
clone size: NA
D gene: NA

CDR3 protein: CASSPGPHEVPREQYF
CDR3 DNA: TGTGCCAGCAGCCCCGGACCGCACGAGGTGCCGAGGGAGCAGTACTTC
J gene: TRBJ2-7
V gene: TRBV7-8
clone size: NA
D gene: NA

CDR3 protein: CASSDRRDTQYF
CDR3 DNA: TGTGCCAGCAGTGATCGGCGGGATACGCAGTATTTT
J gene: TRBJ2-3
V gene: TRBV6-4
clone size: NA
D gene: NA

CDR3 protein: CAHGGGDTQYF
CDR3 DNA: TGTGCCCACGGAGGGGGGGATACGCAGTATTTT
J gene: TRBJ2-3
V gene: TRBV28
clone size: NA
D gene: NA

CDR3 protein: CASSENGWAGELFF
CDR3 DNA: TGTGCCAGCAGTGAAAATGGGTGGGCCGGGGAGCTGTTTTTT
J gene: TRBJ2-2
V gene: TRBV2
clone size: NA
D gene: NA

CDR3 protein: CASRETGITGELFF
CDR3 DNA: TGTGCCAGCAGGGAGACAGGGATCACCGGGGAGCTGTTTTTT
J gene: TRBJ2-2
V gene: TRBV28
clone size: NA
D gene: TRBD1

CDR3 protein: CARSLLDRMNTEAFF
CDR3 DNA: TGTGCCAGAAGCTTATTGGACAGAATGAACACTGAAGCTTTCTTT
J gene: TRBJ1-1
V gene: TRBV7-5
clone size: NA
D gene: NA

CDR3 protein: CASRPDRGPQPQHF
CDR3 DNA: TGTGCCAGCAGGCCTGACAGGGGGCCTCAGCCCCAGCATTTT
J gene: TRBJ1-5
V gene: TRBV27
clone size: NA
D gene: TRBD1

CDR3 protein: CASSLANGGYEQFF
CDR3 DNA: TGTGCCAGCAGCTTAGCCAACGGGGGGTATGAGCAGTTCTTC
J gene: TRBJ2-1
V gene: TRBV11-2
clone size: NA
D gene: TRBD2

CDR3 protein: CASSEAMIDTQYF
CDR3 DNA: TGTGCCAGCAGTGAAGCCATGATAGATACGCAGTATTTT
J gene: TRBJ2-3
V gene: TRBV6-1
clone size: few
D gene: NA

CDR3 protein: CASSAGTNYNEQFF
CDR3 DNA: TGTGCCAGCAGCGCCGGGACAAACTACAATGAGCAGTTCTTC
J gene: TRBJ2-1
V gene: TRBV9
clone size: NA
D gene: NA

CDR3 protein: CASSPGSTDTQYF
CDR3 DNA: TGCGCCAGCAGCCCGGGCAGCACAGATACGCAGTATTTT
J gene: TRBJ2-3
V gene: TRBV4-1
clone size: NA
D gene: NA

CDR3 protein: CASRRAGYSGNTIYF
CDR3 DNA: TGTGCCAGCAGGCGCGCCGGGTACTCTGGAAACACCATATATTTT
J gene: TRBJ1-3
V gene: TRBV5-6
clone size: few
D gene: NA